This T cell receptor (beta chain) came from a study of tumor and adjacent non-tumor tissue in lung cancer. Overall study context: Stage I to III disease affected 9 to 10 men and roughly 5 women aged about 31 to 80. Notes on the study in general: Tumor tissue had significantly higher TCR diversity than normal lung.

On this clonotype: Its antigen is not known. A much larger clone differs by one base, so this may be a read error.

No cell sorting was done before RNA was extracted from the tissue. This non-tumor lung sample came from over 3 cm beyond the tumor edge. Between August and November 2014, newly diagnosed, chemotherapy-naive lung cancer patients underwent thoracic surgery in China. A modified ARM-PCR protocol with three rounds of nested PCR amplified TCRbeta. TCRdb re-derived calls from the multiplex PCR reads in MiXCR, one entry per CDR3 protein. The sample lists 77,000 or so distinct CDR3 sequences, over 65% occurring once. The sequence derives from a man between 70 and 80 years old with non-small cell lung cancer. The material sequenced was distant non-tumor lung tissue.

The CDR3 DNA reads as TGTGCCATCAGGGCCAGAGGGACGCAAGAGGCCCAGTACTTC. Its translation is CAIRARGTQEAQYF. This chain uses TRBV10-3 with TRBJ2-5; perhaps D is TRBD1 or TRBD2 (5 bases each). This CDR3 has 14 amino acids. Germline CDR1 ENHRY, CDR2 SYGVKD.